The sequence of this T cell receptor beta chain was determined in a study of T-cell memory formation after mild COVID-19. The study's findings and limits: CD4+ bias marked clones expanding day 15 to 37, unlike balanced contracting clones.

Regarding this clonotype: Its antigen is unknown.

The length of the CDR3 is 14 residues. The junction had 8 bases not matched to a gene; V was cut back by 11 bases and J by 5 bases. Germline V lookup: CDR1 SNHLY, CDR2 FYNNEI. TCRdb processed the 5' RACE reads anew with MiXCR; each CDR3 protein has one entry. The data contain about 300,000 distinct CDR3 sequences, roughly a fifth of them seen just once; the ten biggest clones take up under 25%. The sample taken for sequencing was PBMCs or a T cell subset sorted from them (not recorded which). This sequence was found in a man aged 18 to 29 who had mild COVID-19 (a few samples of this study predate the infection). Cell type and time point are not known. The V gene is TRBV2, the J gene TRBJ2-2; 10 positions agree with TRBD1. CDR3 bases: TGTGCCGTCGACAGGGGGCCGAGGACCGGGGAGCTGTTTTTT. It is translated as CAVDRGPRTGELFF.